Each of the 14 T cell receptor beta chains below was sequenced from the same sample in a study of regulatory T cells in long-lasting Graves disease. The time point was: persistent/refractory GD, antithyroid drugs over 5 years with positive TRAb. PBMCs provided the RNA from which the TCR library was made. Combining iRepertoire HTBI primers with Arm-PCR of CDR3 regions, the authors built TCR beta libraries. TCRdb re-analysed the multiplex PCR reads in MiXCR, keeping a single row per CDR3 protein. The repertoire consists of more than 350,000 distinct CDR3 sequences, with 21% occurring once and the leading ten covering approximately 14%. The sample consisted of peripheral blood mononuclear cells (PBMCs), taken when the disease was refractory, from a patient treated with antithyroid drugs. Receptors originate from a female donor with Graves disease.

The table lists this clonotype with many counts. The J gene is TRBJ2-5, the V gene TRBV15, with 15 nucleotides matching TRBD2. V lost 1 base and J lost 4; bases outside the gene matches: 7. This CDR3 comprises 18 residues. CDR1 and CDR2 (germline): LNHNV, YYDKDF (reference sequence). In nucleotides, the CDR3 is TGTGCCACCAGCAGAGCTCCGGGACTAGCGGGAGGAGGAGAGACCCAGTACTTC. It encodes CATSRAPGLAGGGETQYF.

At least ten counts were recorded for this clonotype. The chain carries TRBV11-1 and TRBJ2-7; the D gene is possibly TRBD1 (5 bases). CDR3 length: 13 residues. The V gene's germline CDR1 is SGHAT and CDR2 FQDESV (reference sequence). With 5 bases removed from V and 3 bases from J, the gap between germline ends came to 11 bases. This CDR3 reads CASSQDILYEQYF. The CDR3 DNA is TGTGCCAGCAGCCAGGACATCCTCTACGAGCAGTACTTC.

At least ten counts were recorded for this clonotype. The rearrangement joins TRBV28 to TRBJ2-7; tentatively, D is TRBD2 (6 bases). CDR3 length: 14 residues. Per the germline V gene, CDR1 is MDHEN and CDR2 is SYDVKM. V lost 2 bases, J lost 2 bases, and 10 bases lay in between. The CDR3 DNA sequence: TGTGCCAGCAGTTTAGGAGGGGACGCCTACGAGCAGTACTTC. This codes for CASSLGGDAYEQYF.

In this sample, this clonotype turned up many times. The gene calls are TRBV6-5 and TRBJ2-7, with 7 bases that match TRBD1. From germline, CDR1 is MNHEY and CDR2 SVGAGI. V was pared by 4 bases and J by 2 bases, with 2 bases of the junction left unmatched. The CDR3 is 13 residues long. CDR3 nucleotide sequence: TGTGCCAGCAGTTGGGACAGCGCCTACGAGCAGTACTTC. It is translated as CASSWDSAYEQYF.

In the case of this clonotype: A much more abundant neighbour one base away suggests this may be a read error. CDR3 nucleotides: TGTGCCGTAGCGGGACAGGCGTACCAAGAGACCCAGCACTTC. Residues: CAVAGQAYQETQHF. V usage is TRBV28 and J usage is TRBJ2-7; D is possibly TRBD1 or TRBD2 (8 bases each). CDR3 length: 14 amino acids. Germline CDR1 MDHEN, CDR2 SYDVKM.

Remarks on this clonotype: At one boundary the junction diverges from the germline segment, which might be a read error. The chain has TRBV11-2 and TRBJ2-5, with 14 bases identical to TRBD2. The V gene's germline CDR1 is SGHAT and CDR2 FQNNGV. CDR3 length equals 16 residues. The CDR3 sequence is CAYGGGLAGVGETRYF. As DNA, the CDR3 is TGTGCTTACGGAGGGGGACTAGCGGGAGTGGGAGAGACCCGGTACTTC.

This clonotype was seen a handful of times. The V call is TRBV12-3 or TRBV12-4, the J call TRBJ1-1; 9 positions match TRBD1. V lost 6 bases and J lost 6; bases outside the gene matches: 14. There are 16 residues in the CDR3. The CDR3 reads CASSLQGAGEHSEAFF. For the CDR3, the DNA is TGTGCCAGCAGCCTACAGGGGGCTGGGGAGCACTCTGAAGCTTTCTTT.

This clonotype was seen repeatedly, ten times or more. J is TRBJ2-2 and V is TRBV28, with a weak D call TRBD2 (6 bases). CDR1 and CDR2 from the germline V gene are MDHEN and SYDVKM. The germline V and J ends were trimmed by 5 bases and 7 bases, with 14 bases remaining between them. The CDR3 contains 14 residues. The CDR3 nucleotides are TGTGCCAGCAGTCCCCCTGGGGGGAGCGGGGAGCTGTTTTTT. Protein product: CASSPPGGSGELFF.

Many counts were recorded for this clonotype. The V call is TRBV7-2, the J call TRBJ1-2; D remains unclear. This CDR3 has 15 amino acids. V gave up 3 bases and J gave up 0 bases, with 11 bases separating them. Germline V lookup: CDR1 SGHTA, CDR2 FQGNSA. The CDR3 spells CASSFAAGANYGYTF. CDR3 DNA sequence: TGTGCCAGCAGCTTCGCAGCGGGAGCTAACTATGGCTACACCTTC.

This clonotype was counted a single time. The V and J genes are TRBV3-1 and TRBJ1-3, with D possibly TRBD1 on 6 matching bases. Trimming took 3 bases from V and 0 from J, leaving 12 bases between them. Germline loops: CDR1 LGHDT, CDR2 YNNKEL (reference sequence). The CDR3 is 16 amino acids. The CDR3 bases are TGTGCCAGCAGCCAGACAGGCATTATCTCTGGAAACACCATATATTTT. Amino acid sequence: CASSQTGIISGNTIYF.

The CDR3 reads CSTTPLGRDNQPQHF. CDR3 DNA: TGCAGTACTACCCCCCTGGGACGGGATAATCAGCCCCAGCATTTT. This chain links TRBV20-1 with TRBJ1-5; a weak D match, TRBD1 (5 bases). This CDR3 has 15 amino acids. The V gene lost 8 bases and the J gene lost 4 bases, with 21 bases spanning the gap. Germline-derived CDR1 and CDR2 are DFQATT and SNEGSKA (reference sequence).

The rearrangement uses TRBV7-9 and TRBJ2-5, with 8 bases fitting TRBD2. With 7 bases clipped from V and 11 bases from J, the junction kept 18 bases outside the gene matches. CDR3 length: 15 residues. Germline lookup yields CDR1 SEHNR and CDR2 FQNEAQ (reference sequence). The DNA for the CDR3 is TGTGCCAGCACACCTCCTAGCGGGTTCTACAATGAGCAGTACTTC. Translated, it gives CASTPPSGFYNEQYF.

In this sample, this clonotype turned up many times. This sequence joins TRBV2 and TRBJ2-5; D uncertain. V was trimmed by 7 bases and J by 5 bases, leaving 11 bases between them. CDR3 length: 12 residues. Germline lookup yields CDR1 SNHLY and CDR2 FYNNEI. This chain's CDR3 is CASKVGGETQYF. The CDR3 DNA is TGTGCCAGCAAGGTCGGTGGGGAGACCCAGTACTTC.

This chain uses TRBV28 with TRBJ2-2, with a tentative D call TRBD2 (7 bases). Looked up from germline, CDR1 is MDHEN and CDR2 is SYDVKM. The CDR3 extends over 19 amino acids. V was cut by 5 bases and J by 4 bases, with 26 bases left in between. CDR3 coding DNA: TGTGCCAGCAGTACGCTCCTTGGGCGGGGGCAGGGAGCCACCGGGGAGCTGTTTTTT. Its protein is CASSTLLGRGQGATGELFF.